This TCR beta chain is from a study of molecular identifiers for immune sequencing clone quantification (dated by TCRdb to 2016 to 2019). For the study in its entirety: For a replicate experiment, the RNA from either approximately 20,000 or 100,000 naive CD8 T cells was divided into five aliquots, and four of those aliquots went on to sequencing. This methods study benchmarked molecular-identifier clustering-based TCR repertoire sequencing (MIDCIRS) and TCR RNA copy counting, using CD8 T cells to do so.

Receptors were amplified or captured by PCR. The sample was run on a NextSeq 500. Bulk TCR libraries were prepared as previously described, using TCR primers listed in Table S5. Total RNA was purified with the Qiagen AllPrep DNA/RNA kit. Before analysis, reads from multiple sequencing runs of the same library were pooled. On the authors' methods: Reads were retained only if an exact TCR constant sequence was present, and the retained reads were trimmed to 150 nt and grouped according to their 12-nt molecular barcodes. Reads in each barcode group were sub-clustered using a 15% Levenshtein threshold, and a quality-weighted consensus sequence was built for each RNA molecule. Non-functional sequences were excluded, and lower-count sequences lying one edit away from another sequence were also excluded. On the basis of fitting two negative binomial distributions, barcode sub-clusters with fewer than 20% of the maximum read count were discarded. The raw public data were reprocessed by TCRdb itself: fastp quality trimming at Q25, MiXCR clonotype calling, in-frame beta chains only. Duplicate CDR3 protein sequences are folded into a single record with the most common DNA and genes. What appears here as the V and J calls and clone size reflects TCRdb's work, not the paper's. The table for this sample lists under 600,000 distinct CDR3 sequences; roughly 24% of them were counted only once. The ten largest clonotypes hold under 0.85% of the sample.

Naive CD8 T cell libraries were made from approximately 20,000 to 1,000,000 sorted cells using 10%, 30% or 50% of purified RNA. Naive CD8 T cells were FACS-sorted as CD8+CD4-CCR7+CD45RA+ on a BD FACSAria II into RLT Plus buffer. Detection sensitivity was tested by spiking Jurkat RNA equal to ten or so TCR copies' worth into samples containing about 20,000-1,100,000 naive CD8 T cells. Enrichment of CD8 T cells was performed with RosetteSep CD8+ T Cell Enrichment Cocktail and Ficoll-Paque, after which ACK red cell lysis was carried out. Study-level results and caveats: In CMV-specific effector cells, clones with more than 20 RNA copies contained over 98% of molecules, whereas in naive cells such clones contained under 1% of molecules. The naive libraries included spiked-in Jurkat TCR RNA (around nine copies' worth), and this Jurkat TCR RNA is not part of the donor repertoire. The sizes of highly expanded clones could end up underestimated when identical TCR molecules share a barcode. A single cell's worth of spiked-in Jurkat TCR RNA was reported detectable even among one million naive CD8 T cells. Without barcode sub-clustering, chimeric consensus sequences inflated TCR diversity; chimeras reached as high as 47%. Modeling estimated approximately 3 recovered TCR RNA copies per cell, compared with 9.5 to 10 by digital PCR, which implies roughly 29% capture efficiency.

This clonotype appeared a few times. This receptor's antigen is unknown. Base qualities were left out, and no much larger clone turns up one base away. At the junction V is shortened by 1 base and J by 6 bases; bases outside the gene matches: 3. According to the germline V gene, CDR1 reads KGHDR and CDR2 reads SFDVKD. From the cysteine up to the phenylalanine, the CDR3 has a length of 15 residues. Only the CDR3 portion is preserved as DNA: 45 bases, with reading frame beginning at the first base. This receptor was taken from a human donor in good health. Some libraries in this study had Jurkat cell RNA spiked in. This receptor chain uses TRBV24-1 and TRBJ2-3, and TRBD2 matches 10 of the central bases. The sequencing sample was made of naive CD8+ T cells from blood, with Jurkat cell RNA spiked in. The sample's cell subset or site, from its label and the paper: FACS-sorted CD8+CD4-CCR7+CD45RA+ naive T cells. In nucleotides, the sequence is TGTGCCACCAGTGATTTCACTAGCGGGGTGGATACGCAGTATTTT. Its protein reads: CATSDFTSGVDTQYF.